This entry lists 15 T cell receptor beta chains sequenced from one sample in a study of T cell changes during pregnancy in multiple sclerosis. This table comes from immunoSEQ multiplex PCR, and its TCRdb copy is limited to in-frame clones, with some not included. The table shows about 69,000 clones, with approximately 90% occurring only once. The specimen was peripheral blood, collected in the third trimester of pregnancy. The receptor set was obtained from a female donor with multiple sclerosis, enrolled in a pregnancy study.

V and J are TRBV2 and TRBJ1-5, with a tentative D call TRBD1 (5 bases). This CDR3 has 14 residues. CDR1 and CDR2 from the germline V gene are SNHLY and FYNNEI. V lost 1 base to trimming and J lost 11 bases, with 15 bases between them. The CDR3 reads CASSEGAGGWAQHF. CDR3 DNA: TGTGCCAGCAGTGAAGGGGCTGGGGGGTGGGCCCAGCATTTT.

The gene calls are TRBV6-5 and TRBJ1-2; D might be TRBD1 (6 bases). V lost 6 bases, J lost 4 bases, and 12 bases lay in between. The CDR3 sequence is 13 residues long. Germline V gives CDR1 MNHEY, CDR2 SVGAGI. The CDR3 loop reads CASRNRAGYGYTF. In nucleotides, the CDR3 is TGTGCCAGCAGGAACAGGGCTGGCTATGGCTACACCTTC.

The chain recombines TRBV2 with TRBJ1-3; 7 nucleotides match TRBD1. Germline lookup yields CDR1 SNHLY and CDR2 FYNNEI. The ends lost 6 bases at V and 1 base at J; junction bases unmatched: 6. This CDR3 comprises 15 residues. As DNA, the CDR3 is TGTGCCAGCAGGAGACAGGGTACTTCTGGAAACACCATATATTTT. Protein sequence: CASRRQGTSGNTIYF.

The chain employs TRBV6-5 and TRBJ2-5; D not resolved. The germline V gene has CDR1 MNHEY and CDR2 SVGAGI. The CDR3 consists of 13 residues. The ends were cut back, 7 bases at V and 1 base at J, with 10 bases in the middle. CDR3 loop: CASTPRSQETQYF. CDR3 in DNA: TGTGCCAGCACCCCCCGGTCCCAAGAGACCCAGTACTTC.

The chain couples TRBV5-8 to TRBJ1-4; D remains unclear. CDR3 length: 14 residues. Per germline, CDR1 SGHTS and CDR2 YDEGEE. Trimming removed 3 bases from V and 8 bases from J, with 14 bases in between. The CDR3: CASSYGPKQEKLFF. The CDR3 DNA follows: TGTGCCAGCAGCTACGGCCCCAAACAGGAAAAACTGTTTTTT.

The rearrangement uses TRBV4-1 and TRBJ2-5; 8 nucleotides agree with TRBD1. Germline CDR1 MGHRA, CDR2 YSYEKL. This CDR3 is built from 14 residues. The V gene end was trimmed by 2 bases and the J gene end by 3 bases; junction bases not matched to a gene: 2. The CDR3 here is CASSQTDREETQYF. DNA of the CDR3: TGCGCCAGCAGCCAAACGGACAGGGAAGAGACCCAGTACTTC.

The chain employs TRBV19 and TRBJ1-2, with 8 positions matching TRBD1. Germline values: CDR1 LNHDA, CDR2 SQIVND (reference sequence). V lost 5 bases and J lost 8; bases outside the gene matches: 7. The CDR3 runs to 13 residues. CDR3 coding DNA: TGTGCCAGTAGTCTCGACAGGGGCCTCGGCTACACCTTC. Its translation is CASSLDRGLGYTF.

The chain carries TRBV7-3 and TRBJ2-1; TRBD1 is a possible D gene (6 bases). CDR1 and CDR2 (germline): SGHTA, FQGTGA. This CDR3 region has 14 residues. Trimming removed 1 base from V and 5 bases from J, with 9 bases in between. The CDR3 spells CASSLMGAHNEQFF. The CDR3 region has the DNA TGTGCCAGCAGCTTAATGGGGGCCCACAATGAGCAGTTCTTC.

This chain connects TRBV7-8 to TRBJ1-6; 7 bases line up with TRBD1. CDR3 size: 17 residues. CDR1 and CDR2 (germline): SGHVS, FQNEAQ. With V trimmed by 1 base and J by 3 bases, 6 bases remained unmatched. This chain's CDR3 is CASSLVEQGVYNSPLHF. The DNA of the CDR3 is TGTGCCAGCAGCTTAGTTGAGCAGGGGGTCTATAATTCACCCCTCCACTTT.

In nucleotides, the CDR3 is TGCGCCAGCAGCTTGGCCCCAGGGTCTAATTACGAGCAGTACTTC. Residues: CASSLAPGSNYEQYF. The V call is TRBV5-1, the J call TRBJ2-7, with D perhaps matching TRBD1 (5 bases). Trimming cost V 0 bases and J 4 bases, with 14 bases left between them. The CDR3 loop spans 15 amino acids. In germline, CDR1 is SGHRS, CDR2 YFSETQ.

CDR3 sequence (DNA): TGTGCCACGGGGCCCGGGGGTAACCTCCACTTT. As protein: CATGPGGNLHF. V gene TRBV10-3 combines with J gene TRBJ1-6; maybe TRBD1 (5 bases). V lost 10 bases to trimming and J lost 15 bases, with 16 bases between them. The CDR3 is made up of 11 amino acids. Germline CDR1 ENHRY, CDR2 SYGVKD.

The chain joins TRBV5-1 to TRBJ2-3; the D gene is possibly TRBD2 (6 bases). V shed 3 bases and J shed 0 bases, with 17 bases lying between them. In germline, CDR1 is SGHRS, CDR2 YFSETQ. The CDR3 is 17 amino acids. The CDR3, as DNA: TGCGCCAGCAGCTCCTCCCTAGCGCCCGCTAGCACAGATACGCAGTATTTT. Translated: CASSSSLAPASTDTQYF.

This clone was counted once. The genes are TRBV4-1 and TRBJ2-7; 7 bases fit TRBD2. V gave up 0 bases and J gave up 4 bases; unmatched junction bases: 6. The germline V gene has CDR1 MGHRA and CDR2 YSYEKL. This CDR3 is 15 amino acids long. Here the CDR3 reads CASSQDTTSNYEQYF. The CDR3 DNA reads TGCGCCAGCAGCCAAGATACGACTAGCAATTACGAGCAGTACTTC.

The rearrangement links TRBV14 to TRBJ2-1; D gene uncertain. Trimming pared 4 bases from V and 9 bases from J, leaving 10 bases between. This CDR3 is built from 12 residues. Germline values: CDR1 SGHDN, CDR2 FVKESK. CDR3 amino acids: CASSLPRSEQFF. In DNA, the CDR3 is TGTGCCAGCAGCCTACCGCGGAGTGAGCAGTTCTTC.

The chain employs TRBV5-1 and TRBJ2-3; D possibly corresponds to TRBD2 (6 bases). The CDR3 extends over 16 amino acids. The V end lost 1 base, the J end lost 1 base, and 13 bases lay between the germline ends. In germline, CDR1 is SGHRS, CDR2 YFSETQ. CDR3 region: CASSLMFGGGTDTQYF. The CDR3 DNA follows: TGCGCCAGCAGCTTGATGTTCGGCGGGGGCACAGATACGCAGTATTTT. Full variable domain (missing parts from reference TRBV5-1 and TRBJ2-3): KAGVTQTPRYLIKTRGQQVTLSCSPISGHRSVSWYQQTPGQGLQFLFEYFSETQRNKGNFPGRFSGRQFSNSRSEMNVSTLELGDSALYLCASSLMFGGGTDTQYFGPGTRLTVL.